This TCR beta chain was sequenced in a study of blood T cell repertoires in COVID-19. Study information: The samples span acute and convalescent COVID-19 from the United States, Italy and Spain.

This clone was found a few times. Measured with immunoSEQ multiplex PCR; TCRdb has only the in-frame clones, and not every one. The sample records some 250,000 clones, about 80% being singletons. Per the germline V gene, CDR1 is SGHNT and CDR2 is YYREEE (reference sequence). Unmatched junction bases numbered 12, after V lost 4 bases and J lost 4 bases. The CDR3 contains 17 residues. The V and J genes are TRBV5-4 and TRBJ2-5; 11 bases are shared with TRBD2. This clonotype was obtained from a woman over 75 with acute or convalescent COVID-19. Sequencing input: peripheral blood. CDR3 DNA sequence: TGTGCCAGCAGCAGGGGGACTAGCGGAGGTGGGTTAGAGACCCAGTACTTC. This sequence encodes CASSRGTSGGGLETQYF. Drawing the rest from reference TRBV5-4 and TRBJ2-5, the complete variable domain is ETGVTQSPTHLIKTRGQQVTLRCSSQSGHNTVSWYQQALGQGPQFIFQYYREEENGRGNFPPRFSGLQFPNYSSELNVNALELDDSALYLCASSRGTSGGGLETQYFGPGTRLLVL.